This T cell receptor beta chain is drawn from a study of blood T cell repertoires in COVID-19. Study details: Material from acute and convalescent COVID-19 was sourced from the United States, Italy and Spain. The analysed material was cDNA or gDNA that came from T cells, B-cell-depleted T cells, or PBMCs.

In the original processing: For nucleated cells, counts were estimated from reference gene primer amplification. Libraries were prepared by immunoSEQ multiplex PCR; TCRdb keeps only in-frame clonotypes and omits some of them. V, J and clone size reflect that table, while D and trimming were determined from the DNA. The profile shows 200,000 to 250,000 clones, about 85% of them singletons. The CDR3 length is 16 residues. The germline CDR1 and CDR2 sequences are LGHNA and YNFKEQ. Trimming took off 0 bases at V and 1 base at J, with 10 bases between the two ends. The sequencing input was peripheral blood. This chain links TRBV4-2 with TRBJ2-4, with D perhaps matching TRBD2 (6 bases). This clonotype was obtained from a woman aged 55-75 years who had recovered from COVID-19. CDR3 sequence reads: CASSQEGGLAKNIQYF. The CDR3 coding sequence is TGTGCCAGCAGCCAAGAGGGGGGTCTGGCCAAAAACATTCAGTACTTC.